This TCR beta chain stems from a study of cytomegalovirus exposure and HLA in healthy donors. The overall study: Some 85 million unique TCRs from HLA-typed donors were held in an early data release. Study conclusions and caveats: Later analysis revealed greater clonal expansion in HLA-associated TCR beta chains than in equally common others. Three CMV-associated chains proved CMV antigen-specific in vitro.

Germline lookup yields CDR1 LGHNA and CDR2 YNFKEQ. The CDR3 runs 18 residues. V was pared by 2 bases and J by 6 bases, with 14 bases of the junction left unmatched. This PCR relied on a set of 60 Vbeta primers and 13 Jbeta primers. Libraries were prepared by immunoSEQ multiplex PCR; TCRdb keeps only in-frame clonotypes and omits some of them. The data show about 120,000 clones, around 80% seen once. On this clone itself: Its target is not known.

This TCR was recovered from a female donor in good health and CMV-seronegative. Sequences were obtained from PBMCs. The rearrangement links TRBV4-2 to TRBJ2-3; 10 nucleotides agree with TRBD2. CDR3 residues: CASSQLLASGGPLDTQYF. As DNA, the CDR3 is TGTGCCAGCAGCCAATTACTCGCTAGCGGGGGTCCCCTGGATACGCAGTATTTT.